This T cell receptor beta chain was obtained from a study of T cell responses to AZD1222 COVID-19 vaccine. The study's findings and limits: There were repertoire samples only from the period after the peak T cell response.

Of note for this clone: Its antigen is still unknown.

The repertoire was sequenced with immunoSEQ multiplex PCR; TCRdb's copy has only in-frame clones and lacks some. The table includes 150,000 to 200,000 clones, approximately 94% detected once. The CDR3 runs to 14 residues. Germline V lookup: CDR1 KGHSH, CDR2 LQKENI. J gave up 4 bases and V 3 bases, and 2 bases lay outside the gene matches. V and J are TRBV18 and TRBJ2-7; 11 positions agree with TRBD2. The material sequenced was peripheral blood, taken 28 days after the second AZD1222 dose. The clonotype originates from an adult who received the AZD1222 COVID-19 vaccine. The CDR3 nucleotides read TGTGCCAGCTCACCTAGCGGGGGGGGATACGAGCAGTACTTC. Amino acid sequence: CASSPSGGGYEQYF.